Reported below is one TCR beta chain. This clone was detected only once. The target of this receptor is not known. Nothing much larger sits one base from this clone, and base qualities are not available. These data belong to a study of T cells in narcolepsy (dated by TCRdb to 2017 to 2018). Some background on the complete study: Patients with narcolepsy type 1 or type 2 (NT1, NT2) and healthy control donors were enrolled in the study. The study used TCR Vbeta sequencing to track clonotypes in blood and CSF while looking for autoreactive T cells in narcolepsy patients that target self-antigens of hypocretin neurons (hypocretin, TRIB2). The paper as a whole reports these results and caveats: HCRT-specific and TRIB2-specific autoreactive clonotypes were highlighted in plots that compared CD4+ T cell clonotypes in CSF versus blood from the same patient. Numbers of sequenced blood memory CD4+ clonotypes were comparable, with averages of some 40,000 in patients and 33,354 in controls. Autoreactive clonotypes were reported to be detected serially in the blood of the same patients and of different patients, but not in the blood of healthy controls. No sequences matching autoreactive T cell clones were present in some of the blood memory CD4+ repertoires from patients and controls.

The method behind the library was the immunoSEQ multiplex PCR assay. As stored in TCRdb, this immuneACCESS dataset retains in-frame rearrangements with V and J assigned. A fraction of the clones does not appear; measured against another copy, unresolved V genes explain less than half of the discrepancy, and the remainder lacks a known reason. The sample yields just over 20,000 clones; around 92% were counted once. Together, the top ten hold under 1.3% of the sample. According to the germline V gene (reference sequence), CDR1 reads LNHNV and CDR2 reads YYDKDF. The germline ends are 30 bases apart after V is trimmed by 6 bases and J by 4 bases. The CDR3 contains 19 residues, cysteine and phenylalanine counted. Only CDR3 DNA is held: 57 bases, read in frame from base 1. For TCR Vbeta sequencing, memory CD4+ T cells were sorted ex vivo from the peripheral blood of both healthy controls and narcolepsy patients.

The receptor chain draws on TRBV15 and TRBJ1-2, with a weak D call of TRBD1 (5 bases match). The sample comprised CD45RA- memory CD4+ T cells from PBMCs. Reading the label with the study, this specimen's cell subset or site is: memory T cells sorted ex vivo from peripheral blood. This TCR derives from a human donor with narcolepsy. The DNA reads as follows: TGTGCCACCAGTCCGGCTAGGGGTGATGAGTGGTTAAGTGGCTATGGCTACACCTTC. It translates as CATSPARGDEWLSGYGYTF.